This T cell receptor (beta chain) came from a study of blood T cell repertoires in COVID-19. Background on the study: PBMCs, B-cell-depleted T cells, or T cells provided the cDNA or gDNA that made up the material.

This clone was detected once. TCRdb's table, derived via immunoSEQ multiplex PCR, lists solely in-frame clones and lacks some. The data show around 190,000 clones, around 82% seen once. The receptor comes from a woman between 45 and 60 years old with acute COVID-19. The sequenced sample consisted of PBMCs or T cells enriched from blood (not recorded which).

The CDR3: CASSPRDEKLFF. The CDR3 coding sequence is TGTGCCAGCAGCCCCCGGGATGAAAAACTGTTTTTT. This chain links TRBV13 with TRBJ1-4; D ambiguous. Per germline, CDR1 PRHDT and CDR2 FYEKMQ (reference sequence). The CDR3 spans 12 residues. V shed 5 bases and J shed 6 bases, with 7 bases lying between them. Filled out from reference TRBV13 and TRBJ1-4, the complete variable domain reads AAGVIQSPRHLIKEKRETATLKCYPIPRHDTVYWYQQGPGQDPQFLISFYEKMQSDKGSIPDRFSAQQFSDYHSELNMSSLELGDSALYFCASSPRDEKLFFGSGTQLSVL.